The 26 T cell receptor beta chains below all came from one sample that was sequenced in a study of naive and memory T cell subsets. The beta constant-region primer was an equimolar mix of two oligonucleotides covering TRBC1 and TRBC2. Four rounds of PCR amplified the ligated cDNA using nested alpha and beta constant-region primers plus SP2. Each CDR3 protein is one row after TCRdb ran MiXCR on the UMI-ligation and nested PCR reads. Of 100,000 to 150,000 distinct CDR3 sequences in the sample, around 35% are singletons; the top ten hold around 0.92%. The specimen was central memory CD4+ T cells from blood. The receptor source for this set is a human donor in good health.

This clonotype was counted once. V usage is TRBV12-3 or TRBV12-4 and J usage is TRBJ2-1, with 7 bases identical to TRBD2. CDR3 length equals 14 residues. V lost 5 bases and J lost 13; bases outside the gene matches: 14. DNA for the CDR3: TGTGCCAGCAGTCCGGGACTACGGACCCAAAAACAGTTCTTC. Its translation is CASSPGLRTQKQFF.

J is TRBJ2-7 and V is TRBV20-1; 9 bases are shared with TRBD1. Germline V gives CDR1 DFQATT, CDR2 SNEGSKA (reference sequence). Germline trimming cut 5 bases from V and 5 bases from J; bases unmatched to any gene: 10. The CDR3 is 14 amino acids. The CDR3 DNA reads TGCAGTGCTTTGAGGACAGGGGCTGGGGACGAGCAGTACTTC. Protein sequence: CSALRTGAGDEQYF.

This clonotype appeared a few times. The gene calls are TRBV27 and TRBJ1-1, with D tentatively TRBD1 (6 bases). The CDR3 totals 14 residues. Germline V CDR1 and CDR2: MNHEY, SMNVEV (reference sequence). V lost 4 bases, J lost 1 base, and 10 bases lay in between. The CDR3 nucleotides are TGTGCCAGCAGTTCGACAGGTTGGAACACTGAAGCTTTCTTT. Protein: CASSSTGWNTEAFF.

This chain uses TRBV6-1 with TRBJ2-5, with 7 bases aligning to TRBD1. This CDR3 is built from 13 residues. J was trimmed by 5 bases and V by 6 bases; bases with no gene match: 6. Germline V lookup: CDR1 MNHNS, CDR2 SASEGT. The chain's CDR3 is CASRGQMLETQYF. CDR3 nucleotide sequence: TGTGCCAGCAGGGGACAGATGCTCGAGACCCAGTACTTC.

V is TRBV15 and J is TRBJ1-4; perhaps TRBD1 as D (5 bases). The CDR3 is 15 residues long. Trimming removed 8 bases at V and 0 bases at J, with 13 bases between. Germline V gene data show CDR1 as LNHNV and CDR2 as YYDKDF (reference sequence). The CDR3 coding sequence is TGTGCCACCGGGACTGGGAGGCCAACTAATGAAAAACTGTTTTTT. Its translation: CATGTGRPTNEKLFF.

This clonotype was detected a few times. The chain links TRBV7-2 to TRBJ2-4; D uncertain. Germline loops: CDR1 SGHTA, CDR2 FQGNSA. The CDR3 spans 14 residues. Trimming removed 4 bases at V and 2 bases at J, with 9 bases between. The chain's CDR3 is CASSSPPPKNIQYF. The DNA of the CDR3 is TGTGCCAGCAGCTCCCCCCCCCCCAAAAACATTCAGTACTTC.

The CDR3 loop is CSAKRTGPDTEAFF. In DNA form, the CDR3 reads TGCAGTGCTAAGAGGACAGGGCCTGACACTGAAGCTTTCTTT. J is TRBJ1-1 and V is TRBV20-1, with TRBD1 matching 8 bases. CDR1 is DFQATT, CDR2 SNEGSKA, per germline (reference sequence). This CDR3 spans 14 amino acids. The J segment lost 3 bases and the V segment lost 4 bases, leaving 7 bases of the junction unmatched.

This clonotype has only a few counts. The J gene is TRBJ2-4, the V gene TRBV6-5; 8 positions match TRBD1. V dropped 5 bases and J dropped 2; count of bases not matched to a gene: 8. The CDR3 is 16 residues long. Looked up from germline, CDR1 is MNHEY and CDR2 is SVGAGI. The CDR3 loop is CASSRNRGASKNIQYF. The DNA of the CDR3 is TGTGCCAGCAGTCGGAACAGGGGGGCATCCAAAAACATTCAGTACTTC.

The chain employs TRBV3-1 and TRBJ1-2; TRBD1 might be the D (6 bases). V dropped 3 bases and J dropped 1 base, with 9 bases sitting between them. The germline gives CDR1 LGHDT, CDR2 YNNKEL (reference sequence). The CDR3 runs to 14 residues. CDR3 protein: CASSHRGDNYGYTF. The CDR3 bases are TGTGCCAGCAGCCACAGGGGCGATAACTATGGCTACACCTTC. Looking up the rest from reference TRBV3-1 and TRBJ1-2 gives the full variable domain: DTAVSQTPKYLVTQMGNDKSIKCEQNLGHDTMYWYKQDSKKFLKIMFSYNNKELIINETVPNRFSPKSPDKAHLNLHINSLELGDSAVYFCASSHRGDNYGYTFGSGTRLTVV.

This clonotype came up many times. The chain links TRBV15 to TRBJ1-5; D is ambiguous. CDR3 length: 12 amino acids. Trimming shortened V by 1 base and J by 4 bases, and 2 bases separated the two germline ends. The V gene's germline CDR1 is LNHNV and CDR2 YYDKDF (reference sequence). The CDR3 nucleotides are TGTGCCACCAGCAGAGGTAATCAGCCCCAGCATTTT. Its protein is CATSRGNQPQHF. Combining the CDR3 with reference TRBV15 and TRBJ1-5 gives the whole variable domain DAMVIQNPRYQVTQFGKPVTLSCSQTLNHNVMYWYQQKSSQAPKLLFHYYDKDFNNEADTPDNFQSRRPNTSFCFLDIRSPGLGDTAMYLCATSRGNQPQHFGDGTRLSIL.

This chain uses TRBV7-2 with TRBJ2-5; weak D call: TRBD1 (5 bases). V lost 5 bases and J lost 3, with 10 bases in between. This CDR3 comprises 13 residues. Germline CDR1 and CDR2: SGHTA and FQGNSA. CDR3 loop: CASSQGFKETQYF. The DNA of the CDR3 is TGTGCCAGCAGCCAGGGTTTTAAAGAGACCCAGTACTTC.

The chain links TRBV28 to TRBJ2-7, with D tentatively TRBD2 (7 bases). V was pared by 6 bases and J by 4 bases, with 13 bases between. CDR1 is MDHEN and CDR2 is SYDVKM in the germline V gene. This CDR3 has 13 amino acids. CDR3 loop: CASSRGARYEQYF. The CDR3 coding sequence is TGTGCCAGCAGCCGGGGGGCGCGATACGAGCAGTACTTC. The variable domain in full, with the rest retrieved from reference TRBV28 and TRBJ2-7, is DVKVTQSSRYLVKRTGEKVFLECVQDMDHENMFWYRQDPGLGLRLIYFSYDVKMKEKGDIPEGYSVSREKKERFSLILESASTNQTSMYLCASSRGARYEQYFGPGTRLTVT.

This chain connects TRBV7-2 to TRBJ2-1, with no clear D. Germline V gene lookup returns CDR1 SGHTA and CDR2 FQGNSA. V lost 3 bases to trimming and J lost 11 bases, with 14 bases between them. The CDR3 covers 13 residues. CDR3 in DNA: TGTGCCAGCAGCTTGTTGGACCGGCGAAAGCAGTTCTTC. Its protein product is CASSLLDRRKQFF.

The sample holds a few counts of this clonotype. The genes are TRBV29-1 and TRBJ2-1, with TRBD2 matching over 8 bases. From germline, CDR1 is SQVTM and CDR2 ANQGSEA. The V and J ends lost 7 bases and 7 bases, in that order; junction bases with no gene match: 6. The CDR3 is 12 residues long. CDR3 residues: CSANSGKNEQFF. The CDR3 DNA is TGCAGCGCCAATAGCGGGAAGAATGAGCAGTTCTTC.

By share of the sample, this clonotype is medium-sized (0.01 to 0.1%). The chain joins TRBV4-2 to TRBJ2-7; maybe TRBD2 (6 bases). V lost 4 bases, J lost 5 bases, and 30 bases lay in between. The germline CDR1 and CDR2 sequences are LGHNA and YNFKEQ. This CDR3 is 19 amino acids long. The CDR3 region has the DNA TGTGCCAGCAGCCGAAAATTCCCTCCACACCCGGGGGAATCTGACGAGCAGTACTTC. Protein: CASSRKFPPHPGESDEQYF.

The rearrangement joins TRBV20-1 to TRBJ2-7; tentatively, D is TRBD1 (5 bases). Germline V CDR1 and CDR2: DFQATT, SNEGSKA (reference sequence). Trimming stripped 5 bases from V and 3 bases from J, with 17 bases between. This CDR3 contains 14 residues. CDR3 sequence reads: CSARANRGYYEQYF. DNA for the CDR3: TGCAGTGCTCGGGCTAATAGGGGTTACTACGAGCAGTACTTC.

Ten or more counts support this clonotype. The chain is built from TRBV19 and TRBJ2-4; D is tentatively TRBD1 or TRBD2 (5 bases each). V dropped 6 bases and J dropped 6 bases, with 12 bases sitting between them. This CDR3 comprises 13 residues. The germline gives CDR1 LNHDA, CDR2 SQIVND (reference sequence). The CDR3, as DNA: TGTGCCAGTAGACCCAGGGACCGAAACATTCAGTACTTC. Its protein product is CASRPRDRNIQYF. Combining the CDR3 with reference TRBV19 and TRBJ2-4 gives the whole variable domain DGGITQSPKYLFRKEGQNVTLSCEQNLNHDAMYWYRQDPGQGLRLIYYSQIVNDFQKGDIAEGYSVSREKKESFPLTVTSAQKNPTAFYLCASRPRDRNIQYFGAGTRLSVL.

V is TRBV28 and J is TRBJ2-7; 7 positions agree with TRBD2. This CDR3 spans 15 amino acids. Germline V gives CDR1 MDHEN, CDR2 SYDVKM. V was clipped by 6 bases and J by 4 bases; unmatched bases: 12. The CDR3 coding sequence is TGTGCCAGCAGCGGCACCGGGAGGAGAGGGTACGAGCAGTACTTC. It codes for CASSGTGRRGYEQYF.

At least ten counts were recorded for this clonotype. This chain links TRBV29-1 with TRBJ2-1; 7 bases are shared with TRBD2. Unmatched junction bases numbered 8, after V lost 7 bases and J lost 8 bases. Germline V gives CDR1 SQVTM, CDR2 ANQGSEA. The CDR3 contains 12 residues. The DNA of the CDR3 is TGCAGCGCCCGACCTAGCGGTGATGAGCAGTTCTTC. This codes for CSARPSGDEQFF.

The chain combines TRBV24-1 with TRBJ2-7; the match to TRBD2 covers 13 bases. The CDR3 has 18 residues. J gave up 0 bases and V 0 bases, and 4 bases lay outside the gene matches. The V gene's germline CDR1 is KGHDR and CDR2 SFDVKD. The CDR3 DNA follows: TGTGCCACCAGTGATTTGCTGGGGACTAGCGGGACCTCCTACGAGCAGTACTTC. Encoded protein: CATSDLLGTSGTSYEQYF.

This clonotype was counted a few times. This chain joins TRBV6-5 and TRBJ2-5, with 7 nucleotides matching TRBD1. The ends lost 6 bases at V and 4 bases at J; junction bases unmatched: 2. Germline V gives CDR1 MNHEY, CDR2 SVGAGI. This CDR3 is 12 amino acids long. The CDR3 DNA reads TGTGCCAGCAGACACAGGGGAGAGACCCAGTACTTC. Residues: CASRHRGETQYF.

The chain combines TRBV2 with TRBJ2-3; 9 nucleotides match TRBD1. This CDR3 is built from 14 residues. V lost 5 bases and J lost 1; bases outside the gene matches: 1. Germline lookup yields CDR1 SNHLY and CDR2 FYNNEI. CDR3 DNA sequence: TGTGCCAGCAGTTGGACAGGGGGCACAGATACGCAGTATTTT. This gives the protein CASSWTGGTDTQYF.

The genes are TRBV20-1 and TRBJ2-5; D remains unclear. CDR1 is DFQATT, CDR2 SNEGSKA, per germline (reference sequence). The CDR3 contains 15 residues. V lost 0 bases and J 3 bases, leaving 14 bases between the germline ends. CDR3 loop: CSARDLRQAEETQYF. The DNA of the CDR3 is TGCAGTGCTAGAGATTTGCGGCAGGCCGAAGAGACCCAGTACTTC.

The chain joins TRBV5-1 to TRBJ2-3, with 7 positions matching TRBD2. Unmatched junction bases numbered 8, after V lost 4 bases and J lost 3 bases. The CDR3 is made up of 15 amino acids. Germline-derived CDR1 and CDR2 are SGHRS and YFSETQ. The CDR3 DNA follows: TGCGCCAGCAGCCCGGGGGGTCGGGGGACAGATACGCAGTATTTT. Amino acids: CASSPGGRGTDTQYF.

The chain recombines TRBV28 with TRBJ2-5; TRBD1 matches 9 bases. CDR1 MDHEN and CDR2 SYDVKM come from the germline V gene. The CDR3 extends over 16 amino acids. Losses at the gene ends were 7 bases for V and 5 bases for J; bases not matched to a gene: 14. The CDR3 sequence: CASTPIHRGLGETQYF. Written as DNA, the CDR3 is TGTGCCAGCACCCCGATACACAGGGGGCTCGGGGAGACCCAGTACTTC.

This clonotype showed up just a few times. This chain links TRBV15 with TRBJ2-7, with a tentative D call TRBD1 (5 bases). V dropped 0 bases and J dropped 2 bases, with 11 bases sitting between them. The CDR3 runs 15 residues. CDR1 and CDR2 (germline): LNHNV, YYDKDF (reference sequence). The CDR3, as DNA: TGTGCCACCAGCAGAGATAAGGGGATTACCTACGAGCAGTACTTC. This codes for CATSRDKGITYEQYF.